The 30 T cell receptor beta chains below all came from one sample that was sequenced in a study of blood T cell repertoires in COVID-19. Libraries were prepared by immunoSEQ multiplex PCR; TCRdb keeps only in-frame clonotypes and omits some of them. The sample consists of approximately 250,000 clones, roughly 79% of them appearing once. Sample: PBMCs or T cells enriched from blood (not recorded which). All receptors derive from a man aged 40-55 years who had recovered from COVID-19.

The CDR3 here is CASSEGFAGGGETQYF. In DNA, the CDR3 is TGTGCCAGCAGTGAAGGATTCGCTGGCGGAGGAGAGACCCAGTACTTC. The V and J genes are TRBV6-1 and TRBJ2-5; possible D gene TRBD2, 5 bases. The germline V gene has CDR1 MNHNS and CDR2 SASEGT. The CDR3 consists of 16 residues. The V and J ends lost 1 base and 4 bases respectively, with 16 bases between them.

In this sample, this clone turned up a few times. The chain recombines TRBV15 with TRBJ2-3; D remains ambiguous. V was pared by 1 base and J by 3 bases, with 5 bases between. There are 13 residues in the CDR3. Germline V gene lookup returns CDR1 LNHNV and CDR2 YYDKDF (reference sequence). CDR3 region: CATSRVQTDTQYF. The CDR3 DNA reads as TGTGCCACCAGCAGAGTGCAGACAGATACGCAGTATTTT.

The chain is built from TRBV7-8 and TRBJ1-6; D is possibly TRBD1 (6 bases). Trimming removed 5 bases at V and 10 bases at J, with 9 bases between. Germline V lookup: CDR1 SGHVS, CDR2 FQNEAQ. The CDR3 loop spans 12 amino acids. The CDR3 region is CASSQDSSPLHF. In DNA, the CDR3 is TGTGCCAGCAGCCAGGACAGCTCACCCCTCCACTTT.

The V call is TRBV5-6, the J call TRBJ1-1; D perhaps matches TRBD1 (6 bases). Germline CDR1 is SGHDT and CDR2 is YYEEEE. V was shortened by 2 bases and J by 1 base, with 9 bases between the two germline ends. This CDR3 region has 14 residues. CDR3 bases: TGTGCCAGCAGCTTTCTGGGGGCGAACACTGAAGCTTTCTTT. Protein sequence: CASSFLGANTEAFF.

This clone was observed a handful of times. This chain joins TRBV2 and TRBJ1-1; D gene ambiguous. V lost 1 base, J lost 4 bases, and 10 bases lay in between. Germline V CDR1 and CDR2: SNHLY, FYNNEI. CDR3 length equals 14 residues. The CDR3 protein is CASSEVRAFTEAFF. The DNA of the CDR3 is TGTGCCAGCAGTGAAGTGCGGGCCTTCACTGAAGCTTTCTTT.

The genes are TRBV6-5 and TRBJ2-2; 7 bases are a match to TRBD1. Per the germline V gene, CDR1 is MNHEY and CDR2 is SVGAGI. V lost 0 bases and J lost 2; bases outside the gene matches: 3. The CDR3 contains 16 residues. CDR3 amino acids: CASSYSEGANTGELFF. CDR3 nucleotide sequence: TGTGCCAGCAGTTACTCTGAGGGGGCAAACACCGGGGAGCTGTTTTTT.

V and J are TRBV7-3 and TRBJ1-1; no clear D gene. The CDR3 is made up of 13 amino acids. Between the trimmed V and J ends, which lost 4 bases and 3 bases, there was a span of 9 bases. Germline loops: CDR1 SGHTA, CDR2 FQGTGA. DNA of the CDR3: TGTGCCAGCAGCTCCGGGGAGGACACTGAAGCTTTCTTT. It yields the protein CASSSGEDTEAFF.

The V gene is TRBV3-1 (or the pseudogene TRBV3-2), the J gene TRBJ2-7, with TRBD2 identical over 11 bases. The CDR3 totals 16 residues. V lost 4 bases to trimming and J lost 6 bases; unmatched junction nucleotides: 11. The germline CDR1 and CDR2 sequences are LGHDT and YNNKEL (reference sequence). In DNA, the CDR3 is TGTGCCAGCAGCCCCGGGACTAGCGGTCCCCGGAGCGAGCAGTACTTC. Protein sequence: CASSPGTSGPRSEQYF.

This rearrangement joins TRBV5-6 to TRBJ2-7; 10 nucleotides align to TRBD2. V gave up 4 bases and J gave up 1 base; unmatched junction bases: 11. There are 17 residues in the CDR3. In germline, CDR1 is SGHDT, CDR2 YYEEEE. The CDR3 here is CASSRRVLAGGSYEQYF. The CDR3 DNA follows: TGTGCCAGCAGCCGGCGCGTGTTAGCGGGGGGATCCTACGAGCAGTACTTC.

This clone was counted a single time. The chain couples TRBV11-2 to TRBJ2-1, with D maybe TRBD1 (5 bases). Trimming removed 5 bases from V and 7 bases from J, with 15 bases in between. This CDR3 is 14 amino acids long. Germline assignment: CDR1 SGHAT and CDR2 FQNNGV. The CDR3, as DNA: TGTGCCAGCAGCCCCGGGTCAGGGAAAAATGAGCAGTTCTTC. This gives the protein CASSPGSGKNEQFF.

The V and J genes are TRBV5-3 and TRBJ1-1; 7 positions agree with TRBD1. TRBV5-3 carries the ORF label, with uncertain function. The V segment lost 8 bases and the J segment 3 bases; nucleotides outside the gene matches: 10. The CDR3 has 14 residues. The CDR3 nucleotides are TGTGCCAGCCAGAACAGGGGCGATGACACTGAAGCTTTCTTT. It translates to CASQNRGDDTEAFF.

CDR3 nucleotides: TGTGCCAGTAGTACGAAGGGGGGGGAGTTCGAAAAACTGTTTTTT. Its translation: CASSTKGGEFEKLFF. The chain couples TRBV19 to TRBJ1-4, with a possible D match to TRBD1 (6 bases). Germline values: CDR1 LNHDA, CDR2 SQIVND (reference sequence). The CDR3 sequence is 15 residues long. With 4 bases removed from V and 8 bases from J, the gap between germline ends came to 17 bases.

This clone occurred once. The V gene is TRBV3-1 (or the pseudogene TRBV3-2), the J gene TRBJ1-6, with 8 bases lining up with TRBD1. Germline CDR1 and CDR2: LGHDT and YNNKEL (reference sequence). V trimming: 4 bases; J trimming: 9 bases; junction bases outside the gene matches: 11. The CDR3 contains 16 residues. The CDR3 nucleotides read TGTGCCAGCAGCCCAGGTGTCGGACAGGGTGGTTCACCCCTCCACTTT. Protein: CASSPGVGQGGSPLHF.

V is TRBV19 and J is TRBJ2-5, with 10 positions matching TRBD2. The CDR3 loop spans 15 amino acids. Germline values: CDR1 LNHDA, CDR2 SQIVND (reference sequence). Trimming at V came to 1 base and at J to 5 bases, leaving 4 bases not matched to a gene. This CDR3 reads CASSIGLAGVETQYF. CDR3 DNA sequence: TGTGCCAGTAGTATAGGTCTAGCGGGGGTGGAGACCCAGTACTTC.

The chain joins TRBV14 to TRBJ2-1; 7 bases fit TRBD2. The CDR3 is 17 residues long. The V and J ends lost 2 bases and 0 bases, in that order; junction bases with no gene match: 7. The germline V gene has CDR1 SGHDN and CDR2 FVKESK. CDR3 sequence reads: CASSQTSGGDSYNEQFF. The CDR3 DNA reads as TGTGCCAGCAGCCAAACATCGGGGGGAGACTCCTACAATGAGCAGTTCTTC.

The V gene is TRBV28, the J gene TRBJ2-5, with D possibly being TRBD2 (6 bases). CDR1 and CDR2 from the germline V gene are MDHEN and SYDVKM. CDR3 length: 15 residues. Trimming stripped 2 bases from V and 1 base from J, with 11 bases between. In DNA, the CDR3 is TGTGCCAGCAGTTTAGGCGGGGCAGCCCAAGAGACCCAGTACTTC. Its translation: CASSLGGAAQETQYF.

The genes are TRBV6-5 and TRBJ2-1, with 11 bases matching TRBD2. The CDR3 loop spans 14 amino acids. V gave up 7 bases and J gave up 9 bases; unmatched junction bases: 8. Germline values: CDR1 MNHEY, CDR2 SVGAGI. The DNA of the CDR3 is TGTGCCAGCACCAAACTAGCGGGAGTAGGTGAGCAGTTCTTC. Residues: CASTKLAGVGEQFF.

The chain is built from TRBV20-1 and TRBJ2-3; TRBD1 is a possible D gene (6 bases). From germline, CDR1 is DFQATT and CDR2 SNEGSKA (reference sequence). Trimming stripped 3 bases from V and 4 bases from J, with 17 bases between. This CDR3 comprises 15 residues. The CDR3 is CSASSRGFPADTQYF. CDR3 DNA sequence: TGCAGTGCTAGTTCCAGGGGCTTTCCCGCAGATACGCAGTATTTT.

The chain combines TRBV7-6 with TRBJ1-2; a possible D gene is TRBD1 (6 bases). CDR1 SGHVS and CDR2 FNYEAQ come from the germline V gene. V dropped 7 bases and J dropped 3 bases, with 18 bases sitting between them. The CDR3 totals 15 residues. The CDR3 loop reads CASTKKARGDYGYTF. CDR3 sequence (DNA): TGTGCCAGCACCAAAAAAGCCAGGGGAGACTATGGCTACACCTTC.

The rearrangement links TRBV2 to TRBJ2-3, with D perhaps TRBD2 (6 bases). This CDR3 contains 12 residues. V was pared by 8 bases and J by 10 bases, with 16 bases between. The germline CDR1 and CDR2 sequences are SNHLY and FYNNEI. The CDR3: CASVYGPGAQYF. The CDR3 nucleotides read TGTGCCAGCGTTTACGGGCCGGGGGCGCAGTATTTT.

This clone has a single count. At one end the junction does not follow the germline gene, possibly because of a read error. The V and J genes are TRBV5-1 and TRBJ2-7; D remains unclear. The CDR3 extends over 14 amino acids. Per germline, CDR1 SGHRS and CDR2 YFSETQ. This chain's CDR3 is CASSLDSFSDEQYF. In DNA, the CDR3 is TGCGCCAGCAGCTTGGACAGCTTCTCCGACGAGCAGTACTTC.

The genes are TRBV7-2 and TRBJ2-1, with 12 bases matching TRBD2. CDR3 length: 17 amino acids. The V segment lost 6 bases and the J segment 4 bases; nucleotides outside the gene matches: 10. The germline V gene encodes CDR1 SGHTA and CDR2 FQGNSA. The CDR3 DNA sequence: TGTGCCAGCAGTACACTAGCGGGGGGCGGTTATTACAATGAGCAGTTCTTC. It codes for CASSTLAGGGYYNEQFF.

This chain links TRBV9 with TRBJ2-3; D unclear. This CDR3 spans 13 amino acids. V was pared by 5 bases and J by 2 bases, with 9 bases between. Germline V gives CDR1 SGDLS, CDR2 YYNGEE. CDR3 bases: TGTGCCAGCAGTGCACTCCACACAGATACGCAGTATTTT. It translates to CASSALHTDTQYF.

V gene TRBV7-2 combines with J gene TRBJ1-1; 7 bases align to TRBD1. With 5 bases clipped from V and 5 bases from J, the junction kept 8 bases outside the gene matches. The CDR3 spans 14 residues. Germline loops: CDR1 SGHTA, CDR2 FQGNSA. The CDR3 loop reads CASSTLSTGTEAFF. CDR3 coding DNA: TGTGCCAGCAGCACACTCTCGACAGGGACTGAAGCTTTCTTT.

This clone was detected only a few times. The rearrangement joins TRBV28 to TRBJ2-6, with 8 bases lining up with TRBD1. There are 17 residues in the CDR3. The germline gives CDR1 MDHEN, CDR2 SYDVKM. J lost 0 bases, V lost 9 bases, and 10 bases had no gene match. This CDR3 reads CASGKGTGYSGANVLTF. The DNA of the CDR3 is TGTGCCAGTGGAAAGGGGACAGGATACTCTGGGGCCAACGTCCTGACTTTC.

The chain couples TRBV11-2 to TRBJ1-3, with D tentatively TRBD1 (5 bases). Trimming took off 3 bases at V and 8 bases at J, with 11 bases between the two ends. CDR1 SGHAT and CDR2 FQNNGV come from the germline V gene. There are 13 residues in the CDR3. As DNA, the CDR3 is TGTGCCAGCAGCTTCGACAGATTGGACACCATATATTTT. It translates to CASSFDRLDTIYF.

The rearrangement uses TRBV19 and TRBJ2-1; 9 bases are shared with TRBD2. Germline loops: CDR1 LNHDA, CDR2 SQIVND (reference sequence). The CDR3 sequence is 14 residues long. V was clipped by 6 bases and J by 6 bases; unmatched bases: 6. The CDR3 spells CASSRTSALNEQFF. CDR3 in DNA: TGTGCCAGTAGCAGGACTAGCGCGCTCAATGAGCAGTTCTTC.

The chain is built from TRBV6-4 and TRBJ1-1, with D unresolved. This CDR3 region has 13 residues. Germline V lookup: CDR1 MRHNA, CDR2 SNTAGT. V was trimmed by 3 bases and J by 3 bases, leaving 8 bases between them. CDR3 sequence reads: CASSERWDTEAFF. The DNA for the CDR3 is TGTGCCAGCAGTGAGCGGTGGGACACTGAAGCTTTCTTT.

The chain has TRBV4-1 and TRBJ2-3, with TRBD2 matching 14 bases. Germline CDR1 reads MGHRA; CDR2 reads YSYEKL. The CDR3 has 17 amino acids. J was trimmed by 3 bases and V by 0 bases; bases with no gene match: 2. CDR3 sequence: CASSQETSGRATDTQYF. CDR3 DNA: TGCGCCAGCAGCCAAGAGACTAGCGGGAGGGCAACAGATACGCAGTATTTT.

This chain joins TRBV5-1 and TRBJ2-5; 8 positions agree with TRBD2. J was trimmed by 1 base and V by 5 bases; bases with no gene match: 7. The CDR3 totals 15 residues. Germline V lookup: CDR1 SGHRS, CDR2 YFSETQ. CDR3 sequence reads: CASSPAGDSQETQYF. The CDR3 region has the DNA TGCGCCAGCAGTCCAGCGGGAGACTCCCAAGAGACCCAGTACTTC.